This T cell receptor (beta chain) was retrieved from a study of blood T cell repertoires in COVID-19 (dated by TCRdb to 2020 to 2022). Looking at the study overall: Samples from collaborators originated in the United States, Italy and Spain and spanned both the acute and convalescent phases of COVID-19. The prospective study material was composed of cDNA or gDNA derived from T cells, B-cell-depleted T cells, or PBMCs. Subjects who had been exposed to COVID-19, were actively infected with it, or had recovered from it provided the deeply sampled blood TCRbeta repertoires that made up the dataset. The repertoires were made available in a free public database intended to serve as a resource for research on the immune response to SARS-CoV-2. The samples were drawn from the first 160 participants of the ongoing ImmuneRACE study and from 950 to 1,500 subjects provided by 6 global collaborators. A de-identified subject ID, COVID-19 status, age in years and sex were almost always included in the sample metadata. HLA class I and class II types, where available, came from metadata supplied by the sample provider rather than from assay-based typing. The paper as a whole reports these results and caveats: How much clinical and demographic metadata was included differed by source and by participant, and the metadata was provided uncurated.

One collaborating source in Seattle enrolled patients during active infection and followed them longitudinally through the course of disease. Whole blood was collected in K2EDTA tubes by collaborating institutions according to the institutions' own protocols. For TCRbeta analysis, collaborators shipped samples in one of three forms: frozen whole blood, isolated PBMCs, or DNA extracted from either of those sample types. CDR1 SGHRS and CDR2 YFSETQ were looked up in the germline V gene. V gives up 1 base and J gives up 4 bases, and the segment between their germline ends measures 18 bases. Including the terminal cysteine and phenylalanine, the CDR3 comprises 17 residues. Only the CDR3 region is kept as DNA, spanning 51 bases read in frame from base 1. A remark on this clone: Which antigen it targets is not known. No base qualities exist here, and no much larger clone lies one base off it.

TCRbeta CDR3 regions were amplified from genomic DNA using the immunoSEQ Assay, a bias-controlled multiplex PCR. In the paper's pipeline: The number of nucleated cells in each sample was estimated by amplification of reference gene primers within the assay. To quantify the absolute abundance of each unique TCRbeta CDR3 rearrangement, sequence reads were collapsed and filtered. For each sample, productive Simpson clonality was calculated by taking the square root of Simpson's diversity index across productive rearrangements. TCRdb retrieved this table from immuneACCESS and kept in-frame rearrangements only. Not all clones are present; in checked studies, unresolved V genes account for under half, and no reason is known for the remainder. That table is the source of V, J and clone size, and D and trimming were worked out from the DNA. Present in this sample are approximately 330,000 clones, approximately 90% of which were seen just once. Roughly a tenth of the sample belongs to the ten largest clones.

The sample taken for sequencing was peripheral blood. The TCR comes from a man aged 25 to 40 with COVID-19, enrolled during active disease. The chain is encoded by TRBV5-1 joined to TRBJ2-1; perhaps TRBD2 is the D gene, with 5 bases matching. The CDR3 sequence is CASSLQVGVGGYNEQFF. The nucleotide sequence reads TGCGCCAGCAGCTTGCAAGTCGGGGTAGGCGGATACAATGAGCAGTTCTTC.